This paragraph reports one T cell receptor beta chain. The data stem from a study of tumor-infiltrating lymphocytes in primary liver carcinoma. Whole-study context: Measuring about 4.2 to 11 cm across, the tumors were staged as T1-T3 N0M0.

Total RNA (around 0.45 ug) served as template for TCR beta cDNA synthesis primed by a constant-region primer. Libraries for TCR beta were built through three nested multiplex PCR rounds, which together made up a slightly modified ARM-PCR procedure. PCR rounds one and two used TRBV1-TRBV30 forward primers with a C-beta reverse primer for approximately 11 cycles each. TCRdb redid the calling of the multiplex PCR reads with MiXCR, one entry per CDR3 protein. The sample records around 210,000 distinct CDR3 sequences, about two thirds being singletons. They got blood RNA out of unsorted whole blood and also pulled out germline DNA. From germline, CDR1 is MDHEN and CDR2 SYDVKM. Trimming cost V 7 bases and J 4 bases, with 11 bases left between them. This CDR3 comprises 13 residues.

The gene calls are TRBV28 and TRBJ2-1, with D perhaps matching TRBD2 (5 bases). The receptor comes from an older woman with primary liver carcinoma and hepatitis B virus infection. Sample: peripheral blood. The DNA of the CDR3 is TGTGCCAGCACGGGGTCCCCTTACAATGAGCAGTTCTTC. Translated, it gives CASTGSPYNEQFF.